The 20 T cell receptor beta chains below all came from one sample that was sequenced in a study of cytomegalovirus exposure and HLA in healthy donors. The PCR was carried out with 60 Vbeta primers and 13 Jbeta primers. Using immunoSEQ multiplex PCR, the repertoire was profiled, and TCRdb retains in-frame clones only, with some absent. The table records roughly 140,000 clones, roughly 79% of them present only once. The material sequenced was PBMCs. These receptors all stem from a male donor in good health and CMV-seronegative.

The chain employs TRBV27 and TRBJ1-2; 7 positions agree with TRBD1. The junction had 14 bases not matched to a gene; V was cut back by 5 bases and J by 8 bases. Germline values: CDR1 MNHEY, CDR2 SMNVEV (reference sequence). This CDR3 is built from 15 residues. CDR3 sequence: CASSLSTGSPGGYTF. CDR3 in DNA: TGTGCCAGCAGTCTGTCGACAGGGTCGCCGGGCGGCTACACCTTC.

The J gene is TRBJ2-1, the V gene TRBV5-1; TRBD2 might be the D (6 bases). The V gene lost 5 bases and the J gene lost 4 bases, with 19 bases spanning the gap. This CDR3 comprises 16 residues. CDR1 SGHRS and CDR2 YFSETQ come from the germline V gene. The CDR3 sequence: CASSLTPGLFYNEQFF. DNA for the CDR3: TGCGCCAGCAGTCTAACCCCGGGACTTTTTTACAATGAGCAGTTCTTC.

The rearrangement joins TRBV6-6 to TRBJ1-3, with D unclear. From germline, CDR1 is MNHNY and CDR2 SVGAGI (reference sequence). V lost 7 bases and J 0 bases, leaving 13 bases between the germline ends. The CDR3 sequence is 15 residues long. The CDR3, as DNA: TGTGCCAGCATCACGGGAGGGTCCTCTGGAAACACCATATATTTT. Translated: CASITGGSSGNTIYF.

This clone has a handful of counts. This chain joins TRBV5-1 and TRBJ1-6; D is ambiguous. Germline-derived CDR1 and CDR2 are SGHRS and YFSETQ. This CDR3 is 15 amino acids long. Trimming took 0 bases from V and 9 from J, leaving 13 bases between them. DNA of the CDR3: TGCGCCAGCAGCTTGGTTGGCCCACAGAGTTCACCCCTCCACTTT. Translating gives CASSLVGPQSSPLHF.

The rearrangement links TRBV7-9 to TRBJ2-2, with a weak D call TRBD2 (6 bases). V lost 10 bases and J 6 bases, leaving 12 bases between the germline ends. The germline gives CDR1 SEHNR, CDR2 FQNEAQ (reference sequence). CDR3 length equals 12 residues. The CDR3 loop is CATRRGSGELFF. CDR3 DNA: TGTGCCACCAGACGGGGGTCCGGGGAGCTGTTTTTT.

The chain recombines TRBV19 with TRBJ2-3; 7 bases line up with TRBD1. Germline lookup yields CDR1 LNHDA and CDR2 SQIVND (reference sequence). Unmatched junction bases numbered 3, after V lost 3 bases and J lost 0 bases. The CDR3 consists of 15 residues. CDR3 loop: CASSIGDSSTDTQYF. The CDR3, as DNA: TGTGCCAGTAGTATCGGGGACAGTAGCACAGATACGCAGTATTTT. The whole variable domain, remainder taken from reference TRBV19 and TRBJ2-3, is DGGITQSPKYLFRKEGQNVTLSCEQNLNHDAMYWYRQDPGQGLRLIYYSQIVNDFQKGDIAEGYSVSREKKESFPLTVTSAQKNPTAFYLCASSIGDSSTDTQYFGPGTRLTVL.

This clone was counted a single time. The V call is TRBV28, the J call TRBJ2-1, with D possibly matching TRBD2 (6 bases). V lost 5 bases and J 5 bases, leaving 16 bases between the germline ends. The CDR3 has 15 amino acids. Per the germline V gene, CDR1 is MDHEN and CDR2 is SYDVKM. This chain's CDR3 is CASSHLLIADNEQFF. The CDR3 nucleotides read TGTGCCAGCAGTCATCTTTTGATAGCGGACAATGAGCAGTTCTTC.

The V call is TRBV7-8, the J call TRBJ1-4; the D gene is possibly TRBD1 (5 bases). With 5 bases removed from V and 6 bases from J, the gap between germline ends came to 19 bases. Germline lookup yields CDR1 SGHVS and CDR2 FQNEAQ. The CDR3 runs to 16 residues. As DNA, the CDR3 is TGTGCCAGCAGCCAAGGGGAGGTCCTTAGGGATGAAAAACTGTTTTTT. Protein product: CASSQGEVLRDEKLFF.

The CDR3 DNA follows: TGCGCCAGCAGCTTGGGCGGAAACCTCTCTGGAAACACCATATATTTT. It yields the protein CASSLGGNLSGNTIYF. The chain links TRBV5-1 to TRBJ1-3; no clear D. The germline V and J ends were trimmed by 0 bases and 0 bases, with 10 bases remaining between them. The CDR3 is 16 residues long. The germline CDR1 and CDR2 sequences are SGHRS and YFSETQ. Drawing the rest from reference TRBV5-1 and TRBJ1-3, the complete variable domain is KAGVTQTPRYLIKTRGQQVTLSCSPISGHRSVSWYQQTPGQGLQFLFEYFSETQRNKGNFPGRFSGRQFSNSRSEMNVSTLELGDSALYLCASSLGGNLSGNTIYFGEGSWLTVV.

This clone was seen a few times. V gene TRBV30 combines with J gene TRBJ1-5, with 11 bases fitting TRBD1. From germline, CDR1 is GTSNPN and CDR2 SVGIG (reference sequence). V was clipped by 2 bases and J by 6 bases; unmatched bases: 3. CDR3 length: 14 residues. In DNA, the CDR3 is TGTGCCTGGAGTCGGACAGGGGGCGGTCAGCCCCAGCATTTT. Its translation: CAWSRTGGGQPQHF.

The genes are TRBV19 and TRBJ2-1; TRBD1 matches at 9 bases. In germline, CDR1 is LNHDA, CDR2 SQIVND (reference sequence). The J segment lost 3 bases and the V segment lost 5 bases, leaving 11 bases of the junction unmatched. The CDR3 runs to 17 residues. The DNA for the CDR3 is TGTGCCAGTAGTCTCACTACCGGGACAGGGTTCTACAATGAGCAGTTCTTC. Translating it yields CASSLTTGTGFYNEQFF.

This rearrangement joins TRBV11-1 to TRBJ1-3; D is possibly TRBD1 (5 bases). Germline V lookup: CDR1 SGHAT, CDR2 FQDESV (reference sequence). The CDR3 consists of 17 residues. Deletions cut 3 bases from V and 0 bases from J, with 15 bases between. DNA of the CDR3: TGTGCCAGCAGCTTTGGATCGGGGGAACGCTCTGGAAACACCATATATTTT. Translated: CASSFGSGERSGNTIYF.

V usage is TRBV19 and J usage is TRBJ2-2; possibly TRBD2 for D (5 bases). Germline lookup yields CDR1 LNHDA and CDR2 SQIVND (reference sequence). Trimming left V 6 bases short and J 3 bases short, with 14 bases between. The CDR3 has 15 amino acids. This CDR3 is CASRTYGLYTGELFF. The CDR3 DNA follows: TGTGCCAGTAGAACGTATGGACTGTACACCGGGGAGCTGTTTTTT.

The V and J genes are TRBV11-3 and TRBJ1-6; D is uncertain. Germline CDR1 is SGHNT and CDR2 is YENEEA. The ends were cut back, 2 bases at V and 4 bases at J, with 9 bases in the middle. This CDR3 is 15 amino acids long. The CDR3 DNA reads TGTGCCAGCAGCTTAATCCAGGATTATAATTCACCCCTCCACTTT. Amino acid sequence: CASSLIQDYNSPLHF.

On this clone itself: The sample carries other DNA sequences with the same CDR3. The V gene is TRBV19, the J gene TRBJ1-2; a weak D match, TRBD1 (5 bases). Per germline, CDR1 LNHDA and CDR2 SQIVND (reference sequence). The ends were cut back, 6 bases at V and 5 bases at J, with 13 bases in the middle. The CDR3 spans 13 residues. CDR3 DNA sequence: TGTGCCAGTAGGACCGGGACTCTATATGGCTACACCTTC. It translates to CASRTGTLYGYTF.

The chain joins TRBV2 to TRBJ1-2; 9 bases line up with TRBD1. The V and J ends lost 9 bases and 5 bases, in that order; junction bases with no gene match: 7. Germline loops: CDR1 SNHLY, CDR2 FYNNEI. The CDR3 is 13 residues long. DNA for the CDR3: TGTGCCAGAGTGGGACAGGGTCGATATGGCTACACCTTC. The encoded protein is CARVGQGRYGYTF.

The chain carries TRBV15 and TRBJ1-1; 9 nucleotides line up with TRBD1. The germline V gene has CDR1 LNHNV and CDR2 YYDKDF (reference sequence). Unmatched junction bases numbered 10, after V lost 4 bases and J lost 7 bases. The CDR3 totals 15 residues. CDR3 sequence: CATSTNRGRGGEAFF. CDR3 bases: TGTGCCACCAGCACCAACAGGGGGCGGGGAGGTGAAGCTTTCTTT.

The V gene is TRBV6-5, the J gene TRBJ1-4; D is possibly TRBD1 (6 bases). This CDR3 region has 15 residues. The V end lost 2 bases, the J end lost 4 bases, and 11 bases lay between the germline ends. Germline V gives CDR1 MNHEY, CDR2 SVGAGI. CDR3 DNA: TGTGCCAGCAGTTACGCCGGGACACGTAATGAAAAACTGTTTTTT. As protein: CASSYAGTRNEKLFF.

V and J are TRBV18 and TRBJ2-4; 10 positions agree with TRBD2. V dropped 2 bases and J dropped 4; count of bases not matched to a gene: 5. The germline V gene encodes CDR1 KGHSH and CDR2 LQKENI. CDR3 length equals 16 residues. The CDR3 protein is CASSPTGLAVKNIQYF. For the CDR3, the DNA is TGTGCCAGCTCACCAACCGGACTAGCGGTGAAAAACATTCAGTACTTC.

Regarding this clone: Other DNA sequences of this sample code for an identical CDR3. J is TRBJ2-1 and V is TRBV9; 8 bases line up with TRBD2. Germline values: CDR1 SGDLS, CDR2 YYNGEE. The CDR3 has 15 amino acids. V gave up 2 bases and J gave up 3 bases; unmatched junction bases: 4. The CDR3 DNA is TGTGCCAGCAGCGTGGGCCTAGCGGGCTACAATGAGCAGTTCTTC. It codes for CASSVGLAGYNEQFF.